The 19 T cell receptor beta chains listed next were all sequenced from one sample in a study of cytomegalovirus exposure and HLA in healthy donors. Produced via immunoSEQ multiplex PCR; TCRdb's table is partial and in-frame only. The sample consists of some 190,000 clones, around 86% of them appearing once. The material sequenced was PBMCs. These TCRs come from a man in his thirties or forties in good health and CMV-seropositive.

In its sample, this clone was seen once. The chain uses TRBV6-4 and TRBJ2-3, with D uncertain. The germline CDR1 and CDR2 sequences are MRHNA and SNTAGT. The V gene lost 3 bases and the J gene lost 2 bases, with 6 bases spanning the gap. The length of the CDR3 is 13 residues. CDR3 loop: CASSEHHTDTQYF. The CDR3, as DNA: TGTGCCAGCAGTGAACACCACACAGATACGCAGTATTTT.

The V call is TRBV27, the J call TRBJ2-1; D possibly corresponds to TRBD2 (5 bases). The CDR3 has 15 amino acids. Germline V gene sequence: CDR1 MNHEY, CDR2 SMNVEV (reference sequence). The V and J ends lost 3 bases and 0 bases respectively, with 9 bases between them. The CDR3 reads CASSFGNYSYNEQFF. The CDR3 nucleotides are TGTGCCAGCAGTTTCGGGAATTACTCCTACAATGAGCAGTTCTTC.

This chain uses TRBV6-5 with TRBJ1-1; the D gene is possibly TRBD1 (5 bases). Trimming stripped 2 bases from V and 9 bases from J, with 7 bases between. Per the germline V gene, CDR1 is MNHEY and CDR2 is SVGAGI. CDR3 length: 11 residues. CDR3 bases: TGTGCCAGCAGTTACGGGACCCAAGCTTTCTTT. Translated: CASSYGTQAFF.

This clone was recorded only once. The rearrangement joins TRBV12-2 to TRBJ1-4; no DNA check was done on the table's D call, TRBD1. TRBV12-2 has pseudogene status. There are 21 residues in the CDR3. The CDR3 DNA follows: TGTGCAAGTCGCTTAGCGCGCGGTGATGAGACACCCAAGGGGGTTAATGAAAAACTGTTTTTT. Protein sequence: CASRLARGDETPKGVNEKLFF.

This rearrangement joins TRBV7-2 to TRBJ2-3; D remains unclear. The germline CDR1 and CDR2 sequences are SGHTA and FQGNSA. The V end was cut by 5 bases, the J end by 8 bases, with 17 bases between. The length of the CDR3 is 14 residues. CDR3: CASSPRTSPSTQYF. The CDR3 DNA reads TGTGCCAGCAGCCCCAGAACCAGCCCCTCTACGCAGTATTTT.

The genes are TRBV9 and TRBJ2-1; no definite D call. V lost 3 bases to trimming and J lost 8 bases, with 18 bases between them. CDR1 is SGDLS and CDR2 is YYNGEE in the germline V gene. The CDR3 has 15 amino acids. CDR3 nucleotides: TGTGCCAGCAGCGGGCTGGGTGATGGTTGGTATGAGCAGTTCTTC. Translation gives CASSGLGDGWYEQFF.

V and J are TRBV7-9 and TRBJ2-7, with D perhaps TRBD1 or TRBD2 (5 bases each). Germline V CDR1 and CDR2: SEHNR, FQNEAQ (reference sequence). Trimming took off 1 base at V and 3 bases at J, with 10 bases between the two ends. The CDR3 runs 14 residues. The chain's CDR3 is CASSLGGFDYEQYF. The CDR3 bases are TGTGCCAGCAGCTTAGGGGGGTTCGACTACGAGCAGTACTTC.

The V and J genes are TRBV6-1 and TRBJ1-2; tentative D call: TRBD1 (5 bases). Germline V lookup: CDR1 MNHNS, CDR2 SASEGT. Between the trimmed V and J ends, which lost 10 bases and 4 bases, there was a span of 19 bases. CDR3 length: 14 residues. The CDR3 DNA follows: TGTGCCACCACCGCCCAGACAGACTCCTATGGCTACACCTTC. This translates into CATTAQTDSYGYTF.

For this clone: Compared with germline, one end of the junction differs, possibly owing to a read error. The chain employs TRBV7-2 and TRBJ1-1, with a weak D call TRBD1 (6 bases). The CDR3 spans 13 residues. Germline V CDR1 and CDR2: SGHTA, FQGNSA. The CDR3 DNA reads TGTGCCAGCAGTTTCGGGACACCCGAAGAGAAGGAGTTT. Residues: CASSFGTPEEKEF.

In this sample, this clone turned up once. The genes are TRBV27 and TRBJ2-7; D may be TRBD2 (7 bases). The CDR3 length is 16 residues. Between the trimmed V and J ends, which lost 5 bases and 5 bases, there was a span of 22 bases. Germline CDR1 and CDR2: MNHEY and SMNVEV (reference sequence). This CDR3 reads CASSPTLGGAIDEQYF. The CDR3 DNA is TGTGCCAGCAGTCCGACCCTTGGGGGGGCGATAGACGAGCAGTACTTC.

This clone was counted a single time. The chain links TRBV30 to TRBJ1-1, with 9 nucleotides matching TRBD1. The CDR3 length is 15 residues. The junction had 4 bases not matched to a gene; V was cut back by 1 base and J by 1 base. Germline CDR1 is GTSNPN and CDR2 is SVGIG (reference sequence). For the CDR3, the DNA is TGTGCCTGGAGTGCCCTGGGACAGGGGAACACTGAAGCTTTCTTT. Protein sequence: CAWSALGQGNTEAFF. The full variable domain, with the rest looked up from reference TRBV30 and TRBJ1-1, is SQTIHQWPATLVQPVGSPLSLECTVEGTSNPNLYWYRQAAGRGLQLLFYSVGIGQISSEVPQNLSASRPQDRQFILSSKKLLLSDSGFYLCAWSALGQGNTEAFFGQGTRLTVV.

The sample holds one count of this clone. Other DNA sequences in the same sample also yield this CDR3. V is TRBV5-1 and J is TRBJ1-1; no reliable D call. This CDR3 has 13 amino acids. Germline CDR1 reads SGHRS; CDR2 reads YFSETQ. The germline V and J ends were trimmed by 2 bases and 0 bases, with 5 bases remaining between them. This chain's CDR3 is CASSLAVNTEAFF. The CDR3 DNA reads TGCGCCAGCAGCTTAGCTGTGAACACTGAAGCTTTCTTT.

The rearrangement uses TRBV6-5 and TRBJ2-7; TRBD1 aligns across 9 bases. This CDR3 contains 14 residues. J lost 4 bases, V lost 6 bases, and 7 bases had no gene match. Germline V gene sequence: CDR1 MNHEY, CDR2 SVGAGI. The CDR3 sequence is CASRAGTGPYEQYF. Written as DNA, the CDR3 is TGTGCCAGCAGAGCCGGGACAGGGCCGTACGAGCAGTACTTC.

The V and J genes are TRBV7-3 and TRBJ1-5, with no clear D. Trimming cost V 2 bases and J 5 bases, with 10 bases left between them. The CDR3 spans 14 residues. CDR1 is SGHTA and CDR2 is FQGTGA in the germline V gene. This chain's CDR3 is CASSLVAGDQPQHF. CDR3 bases: TGTGCCAGCAGCTTAGTGGCTGGAGATCAGCCCCAGCATTTT.

The chain couples TRBV18 to TRBJ1-3; D gene unclear. The V and J ends lost 3 bases and 3 bases respectively, with 12 bases between them. The germline CDR1 and CDR2 sequences are KGHSH and LQKENI. CDR3 length: 15 amino acids. The CDR3 region has the DNA TGTGCCAGCTCACCTCAGGAGGCGGGTGGAAACACCATATATTTT. It encodes CASSPQEAGGNTIYF.

V is TRBV5-6 and J is TRBJ1-6; D not certain. The CDR3 runs 14 residues. Germline V gene lookup returns CDR1 SGHDT and CDR2 YYEEEE. Trimming stripped 1 base from V and 9 bases from J, with 11 bases between. CDR3: CASSLPLDSSPLHF. The CDR3 coding sequence is TGTGCCAGCAGCTTGCCCCTTGATTCTTCACCCCTCCACTTT.

The rearrangement joins TRBV6-6 to TRBJ2-6; D uncertain. CDR1 and CDR2 (germline): MNHNY, SVGAGI (reference sequence). The CDR3 spans 15 residues. Trimming left V 11 bases short and J 0 bases short, with 14 bases between. This CDR3 reads CAGRGQSSGANVLTF. The CDR3 nucleotides are TGTGCCGGCCGCGGTCAGAGCTCTGGGGCCAACGTCCTGACTTTC.

The chain recombines TRBV29-1 with TRBJ1-2; weak D call: TRBD1 (5 bases). Trimming left V 3 bases short and J 4 bases short, with 9 bases between. The CDR3 covers 12 residues. Germline V lookup: CDR1 SQVTM, CDR2 ANQGSEA. The CDR3 spells CSVDQGVYGYTF. The CDR3 nucleotides are TGCAGCGTTGATCAGGGAGTCTATGGCTACACCTTC.

J is TRBJ2-7 and V is TRBV5-1; D may be TRBD2 (7 bases). Per germline, CDR1 SGHRS and CDR2 YFSETQ. This CDR3 is 15 amino acids long. V was pared by 7 bases and J by 2 bases, with 19 bases between. The CDR3 coding sequence is TGCGCCAGCGCTCCCGGTGAAGGGGGGGCCTACGAGCAGTACTTC. Its translation: CASAPGEGGAYEQYF.